Detailed here is one T cell receptor (beta chain). This entry is derived from a study of T cells after somatic rescue of genetic block. Germline V gives CDR1 MNHEY, CDR2 SVGAGI. CDR3 length: 15 amino acids. V was pared by 5 bases and J by 2 bases, with 9 bases of the junction left unmatched. Some clones are missing from TCRdb's copy, which holds only in-frame ones; the method was immunoSEQ multiplex PCR. The sample records over 10,000 clones, around 70% being singletons. This sequence joins TRBV6-5 and TRBJ2-7; 7 nucleotides agree with TRBD1. The clonotype comes from a boy aged 10-17 years. Sequenced sample: peripheral blood mononuclear cells (PBMCs). As DNA, the CDR3 is TGTGCCAGCAGTGCCTACCTGGGACAGACCTACGAGCAGTACTTC. It encodes CASSAYLGQTYEQYF.